These 2 T cell receptor beta chains were all obtained from the same sample, sequenced in a study of patients with pleural tuberculosis (dated by TCRdb to about 2014). The sequencer was an Illumina Genome Analyzer IIx. TCRdb reprocessed the public reads (quality trimming at Q25 with fastp, clone calling with MiXCR) and kept in-frame beta chains. Rows merge per CDR3 protein into single entries with the most common DNA and genes. The sample table holds around 50,000 distinct CDR3 sequences, of which under 8.5% were seen once. 15% to 20% of the sample goes to the ten largest clones. These TCRs come from a human donor with pleural tuberculosis.

In this sample, this clonotype turned up many times. The gene calls are TRBV12-3 or TRBV12-4 and TRBJ2-1; D is uncertain. The CDR3 spans 16 residues. The ends were cut back, 4 bases at V and 0 bases at J, with 13 bases in the middle. The CDR3, as DNA: TGTGCCAGCAGTTCTACGTCAGGCAGCTCCTACAATGAGCAGTTCTTC. Its protein is CASSSTSGSSYNEQFF.

Points on this clonotype: A much larger clonotype is one base distant, so this may be a read error. The chain recombines TRBV10-3 with TRBJ2-3; TRBD1 aligns across 7 bases. The V gene end was trimmed by 2 bases and the J gene end by 5 bases; junction bases not matched to a gene: 4. Germline V gene lookup returns CDR1 ENHRY and CDR2 SYGVKD. This CDR3 has 14 residues. CDR3 in amino acids: CAISENQGEDTQYF. CDR3 DNA: TGTGCCATCAGTGAGAACCAGGGGGAAGATACGCAGTATTTT.